Detailed here is one T cell receptor beta chain. Antigen unknown. V lost 0 bases, J lost 3 bases, and 11 bases lay in between. This CDR3 contains 15 residues. From germline, CDR1 is SGHRS and CDR2 YFSETQ. The data stem from a study of human T cells and chemical hapten exposure. Study-wide results and caveats: The study found expanded TCRs formed significantly more large CDR3 similarity clusters than controls.

The library tagged individual cDNA molecules with unique molecular identifiers. MiXCR, run by TCRdb on the RACE reads, gives a single entry per CDR3 protein. The table has over 50,000 distinct CDR3 sequences, 9.6% seen once. Sample time point: pre-sensitization, week 0. The treatment is: therapeutic diphenylcyclopropenone sensitization with weekly scalp DPC. RNA extraction used unfractionated whole blood as the source of total RNA. The sequenced sample was whole blood, obtained in connection with sensitization to the hapten diphenylcyclopropenone (DPC). This clonotype was obtained from a woman in her twenties or thirties with alopecia areata. Some clones in this sample may be carry-over from other donors' samples. The V call is TRBV5-1, the J call TRBJ2-3, with D possibly matching TRBD1 (6 bases). CDR3 residues: CASSLEGERTDTQYF. The CDR3 DNA sequence: TGCGCCAGCAGCTTGGAGGGGGAGCGGACAGATACGCAGTATTTT. The full variable domain, completed using reference TRBV5-1 and TRBJ2-3, is KAGVTQTPRYLIKTRGQQVTLSCSPISGHRSVSWYQQTPGQGLQFLFEYFSETQRNKGNFPGRFSGRQFSNSRSEMNVSTLELGDSALYLCASSLEGERTDTQYFGPGTRLTVL.